The TCR beta chain under discussion was sequenced for a study of shared clonotypes between healthy human individuals (dated by TCRdb to about 2020). Context from the whole study: The cohort comprised a couple of women and a few men aged 18 to 49 years. Per donor, three plates each were used for CD4 naive and CD4 memory, two for CD8 naive, and one for CD8 memory. The study deeply sequenced blood TCR repertoires of about five healthy adults to estimate repertoire size and the extent of clonotype sharing between individuals. To increase sequencing depth and limit assay-specific biases, different laboratories used diverse techniques to prepare libraries and sequence TCR repertoires. Each donor's leukapheresis produced roughly between about 0.8 and 8.9 billion PBMCs. General conclusions and limits of the study: Naive subsets generally had larger estimated clonotype richness than memory subsets did. Rarefaction of sorted-subset datasets indicated incomplete sequencing despite the large sequencing depth. Sharing across several donors was observed for about 5% of naive CD4, under 4% of naive CD8, about 2.5% of memory CD4, and over 0.3% of memory CD8 clonotypes. The small number of donors limited the genetic and exposure-history diversity represented. Compared with non-shared clonotypes, the clonotypes found in all four sorted-subset donors had higher generation probabilities. Based on pairwise subsampling, the degree of clonotype sharing among donors was expected to be affected by sequencing depth. Sampling was restricted to blood, and TCR repertoires in tissue are likely to differ from TCR repertoires in blood.

Using the deep immunoSEQ assay, multiplex PCR amplified TCR CDR3 regions from genomic DNA. Extracted genomic DNA from each cell subset was spread evenly across all wells of several immunoSEQ 96-well plates, with each plate serving as a replicate. For sorted subsets, each replicate PCR was loaded with roughly 190 ng genomic DNA, equivalent to 30,000 to 35,000 T cell genomes. The purified libraries were quantified using a Qubit 3.0 fluorometer, sized with a Bioanalyzer 2100, and then quantified again using the KAPA Library Quantification kit. A separate single-read 150-cycle Illumina NextSeq 550 flow cell was used to sequence each immunoSEQ 96-well plate. As for how the authors treated the data: Because only junctional sequences without quality scores were contained in the immunoSEQ output, filtering matching that applied to full-length reads could not be performed. Sequences were annotated with PyIR, a Python wrapper for IgBLAST v1.9, using IMGT germline references to assign V/J genes and CDR3. Any read was removed if the V/J assignment was weak (E-value above 1e-6), the CDR3 was missing, or the read contained stop codons, out-of-frame junctions, or ambiguous translated residues. V3J clonotypes were defined as sequences sharing the same inferred V gene, J gene, and CDR3 amino acid sequence. Percentage overlap between repertoires was calculated by dividing the number of shared unique clonotypes by the size of the smaller repertoire. Repertoire richness was assessed with RTK rarefaction, the Chao1 estimator, and Recon v2.1 estimates of unobserved clonotypes. OLGA was used to compute generation probabilities for all TCRbeta clonotypes that the gDNA method yielded from a handful of donors. Drawn from immuneACCESS, this table holds only the in-frame rearrangements with V and J called that TCRdb kept. Clones are partly lost; checked studies trace under half to an unresolved V gene and leave the rest unexplained. That table gives V, J and clone size, and the DNA gave D and trimming. This sample gives about 870,000 clones in total; roughly 92% of them show up just once. In total, the top ten clones hold 20% to 30% of the sample.

Trimming at the junction amounts to 3 bases on V and 0 bases on J, and the germline ends lie 9 bases apart. The germline V gene (reference sequence) yields GTSNPN for CDR1 and SVGIG for CDR2. From cysteine to phenylalanine, the CDR3 is 14 amino acids long. This entry keeps only the CDR3 DNA: 42 bases, framed from base 1. For the CD8 naive samples, CD45RO-negative cells were positively selected for CCR7, yielding a CD45RA+CCR7+ population from which TemRA cells were excluded. The donors were healthy, HIV-negative adults who had no recently reported acute infections or vaccinations. Only Caucasian adults living in Nashville, Tennessee, USA were represented among the donors. After blood collection by leukapheresis, PBMCs were isolated using Ficoll-Histopaque density gradient centrifugation and then cryopreserved in the vapor phase of liquid nitrogen. Analytical flow cytometry was used to check the purity and quantity of every magnetically sorted T cell population. Each sorted fraction had its genomic DNA isolated and then quantified by UV absorbance on a Nanodrop 2000c.

For this clone: Its antigen target is currently unknown. No base quality information exists; no much larger clone differs at one position.

What was sequenced was naive CD8+ T cells sorted from blood. The cell subset or site label, as the study defines it: CD45RA+CCR7+. This receptor was identified in a man aged 30-40 years in good health. The rearranged chain carries TRBV30 and TRBJ2-1, with the D gene uncertain. The CDR3 in this case is CAWRDGNSYNEQFF. The nucleotide sequence is TGTGCCTGGAGAGATGGGAACTCCTACAATGAGCAGTTCTTC.